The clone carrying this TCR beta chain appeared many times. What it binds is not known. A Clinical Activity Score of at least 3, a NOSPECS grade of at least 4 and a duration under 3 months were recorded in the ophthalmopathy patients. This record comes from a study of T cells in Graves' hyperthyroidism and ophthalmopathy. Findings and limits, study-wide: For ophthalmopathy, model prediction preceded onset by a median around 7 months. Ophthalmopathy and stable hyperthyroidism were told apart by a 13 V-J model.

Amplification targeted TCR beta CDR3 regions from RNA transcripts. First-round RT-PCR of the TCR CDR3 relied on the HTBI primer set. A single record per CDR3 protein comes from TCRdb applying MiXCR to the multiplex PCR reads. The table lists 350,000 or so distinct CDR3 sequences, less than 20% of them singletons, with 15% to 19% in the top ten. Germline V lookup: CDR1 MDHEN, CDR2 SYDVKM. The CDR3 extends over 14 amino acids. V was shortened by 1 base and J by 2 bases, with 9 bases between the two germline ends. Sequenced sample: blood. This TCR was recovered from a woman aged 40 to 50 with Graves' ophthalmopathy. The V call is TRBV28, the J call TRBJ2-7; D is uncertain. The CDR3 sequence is CASSLFRETYEQYF. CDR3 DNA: TGTGCCAGCAGTTTATTTAGAGAAACCTACGAGCAGTACTTC.